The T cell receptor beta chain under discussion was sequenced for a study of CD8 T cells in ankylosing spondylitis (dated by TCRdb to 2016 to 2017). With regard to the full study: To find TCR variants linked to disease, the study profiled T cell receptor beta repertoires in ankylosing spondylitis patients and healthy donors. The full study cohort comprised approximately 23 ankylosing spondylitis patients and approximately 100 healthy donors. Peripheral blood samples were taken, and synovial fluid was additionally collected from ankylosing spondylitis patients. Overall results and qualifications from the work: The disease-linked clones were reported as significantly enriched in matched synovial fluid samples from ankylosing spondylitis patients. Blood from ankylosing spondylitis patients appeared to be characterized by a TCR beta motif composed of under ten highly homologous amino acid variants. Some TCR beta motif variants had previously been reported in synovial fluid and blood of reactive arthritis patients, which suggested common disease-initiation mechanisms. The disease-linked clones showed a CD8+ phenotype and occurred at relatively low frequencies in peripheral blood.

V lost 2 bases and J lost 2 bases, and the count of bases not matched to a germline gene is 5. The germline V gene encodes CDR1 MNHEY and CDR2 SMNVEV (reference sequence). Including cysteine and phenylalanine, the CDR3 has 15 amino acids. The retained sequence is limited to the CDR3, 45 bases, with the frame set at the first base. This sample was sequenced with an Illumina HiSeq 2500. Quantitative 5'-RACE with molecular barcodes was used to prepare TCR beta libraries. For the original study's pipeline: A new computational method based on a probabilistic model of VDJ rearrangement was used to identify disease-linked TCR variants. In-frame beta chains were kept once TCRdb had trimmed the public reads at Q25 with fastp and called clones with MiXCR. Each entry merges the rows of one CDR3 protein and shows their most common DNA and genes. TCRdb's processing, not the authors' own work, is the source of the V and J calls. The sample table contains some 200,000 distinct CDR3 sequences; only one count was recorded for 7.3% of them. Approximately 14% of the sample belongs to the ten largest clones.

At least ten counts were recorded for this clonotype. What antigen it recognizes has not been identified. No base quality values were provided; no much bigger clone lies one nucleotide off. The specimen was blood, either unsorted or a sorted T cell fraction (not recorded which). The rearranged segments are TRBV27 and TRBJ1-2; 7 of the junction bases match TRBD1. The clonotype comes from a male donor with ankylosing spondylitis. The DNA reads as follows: TGTGCCAGCAGTTTAATGGGACAGAGAAACTATGGCTACACCTTC. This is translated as CASSLMGQRNYGYTF.